This T cell receptor (beta chain) was sequenced for a study of T cell clonality in common variable immunodeficiency. Study-level findings and limits: Patient heterogeneity in the CVID cohort limited correlations between repertoire features and clinical complications.

Both groups were predominantly of Caucasian heritage. With 4 bases clipped from V and 0 bases from J, the junction kept 8 bases outside the gene matches. Per the germline V gene, CDR1 is LGHNA and CDR2 is YNFKEQ. This CDR3 contains 17 residues. Equal genomic DNA amounts from CVID and control samples were sequenced. Sequencing was performed with immunoSEQ multiplex PCR; in TCRdb, only in-frame clones are kept and a portion is missing. This sample has about 37,000 clones, each found more than once. This clone came up many times. Its matching antigen is unknown. The read halts 3 residues ahead of the CDR3 end, with the missing end drawn from the germline J gene.

Sample: peripheral blood mononuclear cells. This rearrangement joins TRBV4-2 to TRBJ2-4; 8 bases match TRBD2. The origin of this receptor is a person aged 18-70 years in good health. CDR3 bases read: TGTGCCAGCAGCCCCGGACTAGCAGATACAGCCAAAAACATT. Translating gives CASSPGLADTAKNI. In full, the CDR3 is CASSPGLADTAKNIQYF.